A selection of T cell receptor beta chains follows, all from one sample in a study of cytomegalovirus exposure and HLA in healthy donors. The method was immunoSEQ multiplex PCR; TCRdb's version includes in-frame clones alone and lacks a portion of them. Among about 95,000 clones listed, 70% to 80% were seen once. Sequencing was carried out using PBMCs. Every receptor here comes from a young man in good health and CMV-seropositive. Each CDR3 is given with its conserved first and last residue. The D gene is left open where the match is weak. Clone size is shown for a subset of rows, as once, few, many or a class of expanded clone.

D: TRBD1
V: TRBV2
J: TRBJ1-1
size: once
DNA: TGTGCCAGCAGTGGGGAAGGGGGCCCCAACACTGAAGCTTTCTTT
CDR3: CASSGEGGPNTEAFF

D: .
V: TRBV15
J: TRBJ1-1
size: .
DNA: TGTGCCACCAGCAGAGATCTACAGGTCGGTGACACTGAAGCTTTCTTT
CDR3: CATSRDLQVGDTEAFF

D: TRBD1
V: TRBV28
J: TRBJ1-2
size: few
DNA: TGTGCCAGCAGTTTACAGGGACAGGAAGGGGTAGTCTATGGCTACACCTTC
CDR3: CASSLQGQEGVVYGYTF

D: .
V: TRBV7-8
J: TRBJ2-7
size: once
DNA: TGTGCCAGCAGCTCGGCGATCTCAGGGAATTCCTACGAGCAGTACTTC
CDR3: CASSSAISGNSYEQYF

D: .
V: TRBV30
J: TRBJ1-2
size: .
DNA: TGTGCCTGGAGGATAACCACAGGGCCCGGCTACACCTTC
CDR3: CAWRITTGPGYTF

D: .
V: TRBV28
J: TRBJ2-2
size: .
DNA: TGTGCCAGCAGCCTATGGAGACAGGTGAACACCGGGGAGCTGTTTTTT
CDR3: CASSLWRQVNTGELFF

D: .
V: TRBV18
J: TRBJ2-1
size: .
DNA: TGTGCCAGCTCACCCCTCCTAGGAGGGGGGGCCGATGAGCAGTTCTTC
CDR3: CASSPLLGGGADEQFF

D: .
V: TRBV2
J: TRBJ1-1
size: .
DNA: TGTGCCAGCAGGGAGACAGGTAGCACTGAAGCTTTCTTT
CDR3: CASRETGSTEAFF

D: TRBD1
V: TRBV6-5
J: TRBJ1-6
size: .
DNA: TGTGCCAGCAGGGGGACAGGGCGGAGCTCACCCCTCCACTTT
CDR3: CASRGTGRSSPLHF

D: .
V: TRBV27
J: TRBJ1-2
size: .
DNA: TGTGCCAGCAGTTATGTGGGGGACTTGGATGGCTACACCTTC
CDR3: CASSYVGDLDGYTF

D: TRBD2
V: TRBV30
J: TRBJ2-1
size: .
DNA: TGTGCCTGGAGCGCGACTAGCGGTAGGCAGTTCTTC
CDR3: CAWSATSGRQFF

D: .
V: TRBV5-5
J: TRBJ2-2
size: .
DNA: TGTGCCAGCAGCTTGGCCGCCGGGGAGCTGTTTTTT
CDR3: CASSLAAGELFF

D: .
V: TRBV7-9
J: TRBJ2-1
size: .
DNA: TGTGCCAGCAGCTTAGCGTCGGTGCAGGGGTTCTACAATGAGCAGTTCTTC
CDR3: CASSLASVQGFYNEQFF

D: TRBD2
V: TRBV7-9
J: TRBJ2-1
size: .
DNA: TGTGCCAGCAGCTTAGTGAGCGGGGGGATCCCTATCGATGAGCAGTTCTTC
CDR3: CASSLVSGGIPIDEQFF

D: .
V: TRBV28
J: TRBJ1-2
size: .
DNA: TGTGCCAGCAGTTTAGGCCTGTATGGCTACACCTTC
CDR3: CASSLGLYGYTF

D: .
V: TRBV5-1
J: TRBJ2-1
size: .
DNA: TGCGCCAGCAAGTATCAGGGTAGCTCCTACAATGAGCAGTTCTTC
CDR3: CASKYQGSSYNEQFF

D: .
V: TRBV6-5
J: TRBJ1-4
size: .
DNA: TGTGCCAGCAGTTACTTTATGGGGGCGGGTGAAAAACTGTTTTTT
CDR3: CASSYFMGAGEKLFF

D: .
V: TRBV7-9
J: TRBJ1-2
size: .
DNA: TGTGCCAGCAGCTGGACAGATGAAAACTATGGCTACACCTTC
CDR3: CASSWTDENYGYTF

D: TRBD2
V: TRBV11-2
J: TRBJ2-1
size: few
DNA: TGTGCCAGCTACCGGGGGACTAGCGGGGACCCCTACAATGAGCAGTTCTTC
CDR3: CASYRGTSGDPYNEQFF

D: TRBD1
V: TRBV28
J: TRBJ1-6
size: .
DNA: TGTGCCAGCAGTCTGGACAGGGGAGGGAATTCACCCCTCCACTTT
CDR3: CASSLDRGGNSPLHF

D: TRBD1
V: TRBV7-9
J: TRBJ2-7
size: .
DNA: TGTGCCAGCAGCCCCGGGACAGGGAGCTCCTACGAGCAGTACTTC
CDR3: CASSPGTGSSYEQYF

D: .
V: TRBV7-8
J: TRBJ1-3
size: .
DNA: TGTGCCAGCAGCTTAGGCGGGGTCTCGGGAAACACCATATATTTT
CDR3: CASSLGGVSGNTIYF

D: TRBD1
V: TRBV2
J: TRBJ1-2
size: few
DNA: TGTGCCAGCAGGGGACAGTCGGTCTACACCTTC
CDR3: CASRGQSVYTF

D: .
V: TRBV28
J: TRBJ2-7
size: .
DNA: TGTGCCAGCAGTCTCCTCGACGAGCAGTACTTC
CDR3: CASSLLDEQYF

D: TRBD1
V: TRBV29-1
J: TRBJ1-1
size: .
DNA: TGCAGCGTCCGAGGGACAGGGGTCGGGACTGAAGCTTTCTTT
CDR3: CSVRGTGVGTEAFF

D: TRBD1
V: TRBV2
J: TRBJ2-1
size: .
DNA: TGTGCCAGCAGAGAGACAGGGGGCGGAAGCAATGAGCAGTTCTTC
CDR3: CASRETGGGSNEQFF

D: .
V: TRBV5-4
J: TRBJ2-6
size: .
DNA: TGTGCCAGCATGCTATCTGGGGCCAACGTCCTGACTTTC
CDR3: CASMLSGANVLTF

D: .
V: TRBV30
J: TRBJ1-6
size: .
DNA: TGTGCCTGGAGTAGAGCAGGGTTGGCGTTCTATAATTCACCCCTCCACTTT
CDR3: CAWSRAGLAFYNSPLHF

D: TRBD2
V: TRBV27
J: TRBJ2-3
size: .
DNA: TGTGCCAGCAGGGCTAGCGGCCCTACGCAGTATTTT
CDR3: CASRASGPTQYF

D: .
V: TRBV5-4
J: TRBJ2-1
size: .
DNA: TGTGCCAGCAGGGAGGGAAGCTCCTACAATGAGCAGTTCTTC
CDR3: CASREGSSYNEQFF

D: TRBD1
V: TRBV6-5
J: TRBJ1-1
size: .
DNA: TGTGCCAGCAGCCCGGGACAGGGGGGAACTGAAGCTTTCTTT
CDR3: CASSPGQGGTEAFF

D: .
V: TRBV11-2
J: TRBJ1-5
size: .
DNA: TGTGCCAGCAGCCCAACAGACAATCAGCCCCAGCATTTT
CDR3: CASSPTDNQPQHF

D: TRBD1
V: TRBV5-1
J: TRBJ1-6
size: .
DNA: TGCGCCAGCAGCTTACAGGGGGACCTCGGGGGATCACCCCTCCACTTT
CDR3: CASSLQGDLGGSPLHF

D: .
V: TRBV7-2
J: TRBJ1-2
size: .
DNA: TGTGCCAGCAGCACCGGACTTAACTTGGGAGGCTACACCTTC
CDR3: CASSTGLNLGGYTF

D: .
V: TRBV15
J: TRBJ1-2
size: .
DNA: TGTGCCACCAGCAGAGAAGCGTTCGGGAGCTACACCTTC
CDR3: CATSREAFGSYTF

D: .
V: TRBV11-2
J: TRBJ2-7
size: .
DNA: TGTGCCAGCAGCTACGCCCAGGGTATCCACGAGCAGTACTTC
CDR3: CASSYAQGIHEQYF

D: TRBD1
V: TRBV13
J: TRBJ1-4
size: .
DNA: TGTGCCAGCAGCCACGCCAGGGGGCTGACTAATGAAAAACTGTTTTTT
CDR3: CASSHARGLTNEKLFF

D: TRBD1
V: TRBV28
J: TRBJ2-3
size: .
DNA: TGTGCCAGCAGCAAGGGACAGACGCAGTATTTT
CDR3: CASSKGQTQYF

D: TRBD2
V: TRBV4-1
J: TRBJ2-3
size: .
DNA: TGCGCCAGCAGTTGGGGAGGGGAGGCAGATACGCAGTATTTT
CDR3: CASSWGGEADTQYF

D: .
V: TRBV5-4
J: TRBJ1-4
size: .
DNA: TGTGCCAGCAGCTGGGCGACAGAGGAAAAACTGTTTTTT
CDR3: CASSWATEEKLFF

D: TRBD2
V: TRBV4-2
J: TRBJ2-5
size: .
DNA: TGTGCCAGCAGCTCTAGCGGGGGGGGCGGGGAGACCCAGTACTTC
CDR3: CASSSSGGGGETQYF

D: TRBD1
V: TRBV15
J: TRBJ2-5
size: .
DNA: TGTGCCACCAGCAGAGGAGACGGGACAGGGGCTGAGACCCAGTACTTC
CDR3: CATSRGDGTGAETQYF

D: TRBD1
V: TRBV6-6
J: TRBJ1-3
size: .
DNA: TGTGCCAGCAGACCTGGACAGGGAAAGTCAGGAAACACCATATATTTT
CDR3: CASRPGQGKSGNTIYF

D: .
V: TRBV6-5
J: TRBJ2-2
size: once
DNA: TGTGCCAGCAGTTCGACCGGGGAGCTGTTTTTT
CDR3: CASSSTGELFF

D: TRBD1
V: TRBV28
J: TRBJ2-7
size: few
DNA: TGTGCCAGCCGGGACAGGGGAATCTACGAGCAGTACTTC
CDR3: CASRDRGIYEQYF

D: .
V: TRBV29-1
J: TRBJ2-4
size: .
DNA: TGCAGCGTTGAAGTCAGGGAAAACATTCAGTACTTC
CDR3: CSVEVRENIQYF

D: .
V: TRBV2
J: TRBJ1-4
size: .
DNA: TGTGCCAGCACCTCCGGGGGGACAACTAATGAAAAACTGTTTTTT
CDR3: CASTSGGTTNEKLFF

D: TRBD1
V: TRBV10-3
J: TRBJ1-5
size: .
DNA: TGTGCCATCAGTGAGGACAGGGCCAATCAGCCCCAGCATTTT
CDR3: CAISEDRANQPQHF

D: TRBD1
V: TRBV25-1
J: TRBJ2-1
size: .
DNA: TGTGCCAGCAGTCCCCCGGACAGGCCGCAGTTCTTC
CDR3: CASSPPDRPQFF

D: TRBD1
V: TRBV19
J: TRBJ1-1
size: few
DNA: TGTGCCAGTATCCCACAGGGGGAGAGCACTGAAGCTTTCTTT
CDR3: CASIPQGESTEAFF

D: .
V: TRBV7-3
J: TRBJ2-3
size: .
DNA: TGTGCCAGCAGCTTAAGCGGGGAGAGCACAGATACGCAGTATTTT
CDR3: CASSLSGESTDTQYF

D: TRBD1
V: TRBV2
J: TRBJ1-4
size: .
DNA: TGTGCCACCTCGGGACAGGGTGCAACTAATGAAAAACTGTTTTTT
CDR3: CATSGQGATNEKLFF

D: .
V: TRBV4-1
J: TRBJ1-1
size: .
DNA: TGCGCCAGCAGCCAAGAACCGGCAAGGGGGACTGAAGCTTTCTTT
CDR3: CASSQEPARGTEAFF

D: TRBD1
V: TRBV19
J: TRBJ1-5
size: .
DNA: TGTGCCAGTAGTGATTCCGGGACAGGGGGCCATCAGCCCCAGCATTTT
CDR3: CASSDSGTGGHQPQHF

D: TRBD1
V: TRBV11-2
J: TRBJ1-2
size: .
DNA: TGTGCCAGCAGCCCAACTCCCGGGACAGGGCTAGGCTACACCTTC
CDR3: CASSPTPGTGLGYTF